This T cell receptor beta chain appears in the sequencing data of a study of shared clonotypes between healthy human individuals. Overall study results and limits: Lower generation probabilities were found for non-shared clonotypes than for those shared by all four donors. A limitation of the genetic and exposure-history diversity represented arose from few donors.

Around 220 ng DNA, tens of thousands of T cell genomes, went into each sorted-subset replicate PCR. Sequencing was performed with immunoSEQ multiplex PCR; in TCRdb, only in-frame clones are kept and a portion is missing. The table records roughly 1,100,000 clones, around 74% of them present only once. Adult Caucasians living in Nashville, Tennessee made up all of the donors. About this clone: Antigen unknown.

Germline CDR1 reads LGHNA; CDR2 reads YSLEER. The CDR3 is 15 amino acids. V lost 0 bases, J lost 1 base, and 9 bases lay in between. The clonotype originates from a man aged 18 to 30 in good health. The specimen sequenced was memory CD4+ T cells sorted from blood. Subset indicated: CD45RA-negative fraction. This chain connects TRBV4-3 to TRBJ2-5; D gene ambiguous. CDR3 DNA: TGCGCCAGCAGCCAAGATGCCCGGACCCAAGAGACCCAGTACTTC. Protein sequence: CASSQDARTQETQYF.